These 30 T cell receptor beta chains were sequenced from one sample in a study of T cell responses to AZD1222 COVID-19 vaccine. Data came from immunoSEQ multiplex PCR; TCRdb stores just in-frame clones and leaves some out. In the table there are about 130,000 clones, around 90% of which are singletons. The starting material was peripheral blood, obtained on day 0 of AZD1222 vaccination. The receptor source for this set is an adult in good health.

This clone came up once. The V gene is TRBV13, the J gene TRBJ1-3; 7 nucleotides align to TRBD1. J was trimmed by 4 bases and V by 5 bases; bases with no gene match: 5. The CDR3 sequence is 14 residues long. CDR1 and CDR2 (germline): PRHDT, FYEKMQ (reference sequence). CDR3 nucleotides: TGTGCCAGCAGCCAGGGACAGACAGGAAACACCATATATTTT. The encoded protein is CASSQGQTGNTIYF.

V usage is TRBV2 and J usage is TRBJ1-1; 7 positions match TRBD1. CDR1 is SNHLY, CDR2 FYNNEI, per germline. The J segment lost 2 bases and the V segment lost 6 bases, leaving 3 bases of the junction unmatched. This CDR3 spans 13 amino acids. The CDR3 here is CASSRDRNTEAFF. The CDR3 region has the DNA TGTGCCAGCAGCAGGGACAGAAACACTGAAGCTTTCTTT.

The chain couples TRBV19 to TRBJ2-2; the match to TRBD2 covers 10 bases. Germline CDR1 reads LNHDA; CDR2 reads SQIVND (reference sequence). The CDR3 is 16 amino acids. The ends lost 5 bases at V and 1 base at J; junction bases unmatched: 4. The CDR3 sequence is CASSSPSGGNTGELFF. CDR3 bases: TGTGCCAGTAGTTCGCCTAGCGGGGGGAACACCGGGGAGCTGTTTTTT. Full variable domain (outside the CDR3, taken from reference TRBV19 and TRBJ2-2): DGGITQSPKYLFRKEGQNVTLSCEQNLNHDAMYWYRQDPGQGLRLIYYSQIVNDFQKGDIAEGYSVSREKKESFPLTVTSAQKNPTAFYLCASSSPSGGNTGELFFGEGSRLTVL.

V gene TRBV9 combines with J gene TRBJ1-2, with 9 bases identical to TRBD1. Germline V gene sequence: CDR1 SGDLS, CDR2 YYNGEE. The CDR3 sequence is 16 residues long. V trimming: 4 bases; J trimming: 4 bases; junction bases outside the gene matches: 11. The CDR3 reads CASSKRTGEYVYGYTF. DNA of the CDR3: TGTGCCAGCAGCAAACGGACAGGGGAGTATGTCTATGGCTACACCTTC.

The chain employs TRBV7-6 and TRBJ1-3; D perhaps matches TRBD1 (5 bases). V was pared by 6 bases and J by 5 bases, with 17 bases between. The CDR3 extends over 15 amino acids. The germline V gene has CDR1 SGHVS and CDR2 FNYEAQ. The CDR3 spells CASSSSPGPRNTIYF. CDR3 DNA sequence: TGTGCCAGCAGTTCGTCACCGGGACCTAGAAACACCATATATTTT.

The V call is TRBV7-2, the J call TRBJ2-2, with 8 nucleotides matching TRBD2. Germline V gene data show CDR1 as SGHTA and CDR2 as FQGNSA. Germline trimming cut 1 base from V and 8 bases from J; bases unmatched to any gene: 0. The CDR3 loop spans 13 amino acids. The CDR3 DNA is TGTGCCAGCAGCTTAGTAGCGGGGGGGGAGCTGTTTTTT. Translated, it gives CASSLVAGGELFF.

The chain couples TRBV30 to TRBJ1-1; unclear D gene. This CDR3 spans 12 amino acids. CDR1 and CDR2 (germline): GTSNPN, SVGIG (reference sequence). V gave up 4 bases and J gave up 1 base, with 7 bases separating them. CDR3 coding DNA: TGTGCCTGGAAGTCGCAGAACACTGAAGCTTTCTTT. This gives the protein CAWKSQNTEAFF.

This sequence joins TRBV10-2 and TRBJ2-1, with 10 positions matching TRBD2. CDR1 and CDR2 (germline): WSHSY, SAAADI. The CDR3 is made up of 18 amino acids. The junction had 6 bases not matched to a gene; V was cut back by 1 base and J by 0 bases. For the CDR3, the DNA is TGCGCCAGCAGTGAGTTAGCGGGGGGATTGAGCTCCTACAATGAGCAGTTCTTC. Protein sequence: CASSELAGGLSSYNEQFF.

The rearrangement joins TRBV15 to TRBJ1-1; 7 nucleotides agree with TRBD1. This CDR3 has 17 amino acids. With V trimmed by 0 bases and J by 7 bases, 14 bases remained unmatched. Germline V lookup: CDR1 LNHNV, CDR2 YYDKDF (reference sequence). The CDR3 reads CATSRDFGTAAAGEAFF. The CDR3 nucleotides are TGTGCCACCAGCAGAGATTTCGGGACAGCCGCCGCGGGTGAAGCTTTCTTT.

The rearrangement uses TRBV5-1 and TRBJ1-4, with D perhaps TRBD1 (5 bases). Germline V gene lookup returns CDR1 SGHRS and CDR2 YFSETQ. The CDR3 has 13 residues. V was cut by 5 bases and J by 3 bases, with 8 bases left in between. The chain's CDR3 is CASRIQANEKLFF. The CDR3, as DNA: TGCGCCAGCAGAATACAGGCTAATGAAAAACTGTTTTTT. Full variable domain (rest looked up from reference TRBV5-1 and TRBJ1-4): KAGVTQTPRYLIKTRGQQVTLSCSPISGHRSVSWYQQTPGQGLQFLFEYFSETQRNKGNFPGRFSGRQFSNSRSEMNVSTLELGDSALYLCASRIQANEKLFFGSGTQLSVL.

The chain carries TRBV5-1 and TRBJ2-7, with 10 bases lining up with TRBD1. Germline trimming cut 0 bases from V and 7 bases from J; bases unmatched to any gene: 4. CDR1 SGHRS and CDR2 YFSETQ come from the germline V gene. The CDR3 loop spans 14 amino acids. CDR3 nucleotides: TGCGCCAGCAGCTTGGCCCCGGGACAGGGGGAGCAGTACTTC. It specifies CASSLAPGQGEQYF.

This chain joins TRBV7-9 and TRBJ2-7; 9 positions agree with TRBD1. CDR3 length equals 14 residues. CDR1 SEHNR and CDR2 FQNEAQ come from the germline V gene (reference sequence). The ends lost 3 bases at V and 4 bases at J; junction bases unmatched: 4. The CDR3 sequence: CASSFLQGAYEQYF. In nucleotides, the CDR3 is TGTGCCAGCAGCTTTTTACAGGGGGCGTACGAGCAGTACTTC.

V and J are TRBV27 and TRBJ2-3, with D uncertain. Trimming removed 6 bases at V and 6 bases at J, with 7 bases between. From germline, CDR1 is MNHEY and CDR2 SMNVEV (reference sequence). This CDR3 is 11 amino acids long. CDR3: CASRKADTQYF. Here the CDR3 DNA reads TGTGCCAGCAGAAAAGCGGATACGCAGTATTTT.

This clone has just one count. The chain recombines TRBV18 with TRBJ2-3; D is tentatively TRBD1 or TRBD2 (6 bases each). Germline loops: CDR1 KGHSH, CDR2 LQKENI. The CDR3 runs 16 residues. V was trimmed by 0 bases and J by 6 bases, leaving 16 bases between them. This CDR3 reads CASSPPSGGPGDTQYF. The CDR3 DNA reads TGTGCCAGCTCACCACCGAGTGGGGGGCCGGGGGATACGCAGTATTTT.

The V call is TRBV12-3 or TRBV12-4, the J call TRBJ1-2; D gene ambiguous. This CDR3 has 12 residues. V lost 8 bases to trimming and J lost 6 bases, with 13 bases between them. The CDR3 DNA follows: TGTGCCAGCGGGGAAAGGTGGAATGGCTACACCTTC. Amino acid sequence: CASGERWNGYTF.

The J gene is TRBJ2-3, the V gene TRBV30; tentative D call: TRBD2 (6 bases). The V end was cut by 0 bases, the J end by 1 base, with 11 bases between. This CDR3 region has 15 residues. Germline V gene lookup returns CDR1 GTSNPN and CDR2 SVGIG (reference sequence). CDR3 residues: CAWSVLGLRTDTQYF. Here the CDR3 DNA reads TGTGCCTGGAGTGTACTAGGACTACGCACAGATACGCAGTATTTT.

The chain employs TRBV6-5 and TRBJ2-1; 7 nucleotides match TRBD1. This CDR3 has 11 amino acids. Germline V lookup: CDR1 MNHEY, CDR2 SVGAGI. Trimming at V came to 9 bases and at J to 10 bases, leaving 6 bases not matched to a gene. The CDR3 nucleotides read TGTGCCAGTACTACAGGGGCCGAGCAGTTCTTC. Protein: CASTTGAEQFF.

The genes are TRBV7-8 and TRBJ1-2, with 9 bases matching TRBD1. Germline V gene lookup returns CDR1 SGHVS and CDR2 FQNEAQ. CDR3 size: 14 residues. Trimming removed 1 base from V and 8 bases from J; junction bases left unmatched: 5. CDR3 nucleotides: TGTGCCAGCAGCTTAGTAACAGGGGGCGGAGGCTACACCTTC. Translation: CASSLVTGGGGYTF.

This clone was detected only once. CDR3 DNA sequence: TGTGCCAGCACCCCGGGGACAGGGCCGATTAACTATGGCTACACCTTC. Translation: CASTPGTGPINYGYTF. The chain uses TRBV27 and TRBJ1-2, with 9 positions matching TRBD1. With 7 bases clipped from V and 1 base from J, the junction kept 10 bases outside the gene matches. The CDR3 covers 16 residues. Germline V gene data show CDR1 as MNHEY and CDR2 as SMNVEV (reference sequence).

As DNA, the CDR3 is TGTGCCAGTAGTATGGGCGACGGAAACATTCAGTACTTC. This sequence encodes CASSMGDGNIQYF. The J gene is TRBJ2-4, the V gene TRBV19; no clear D gene. CDR1 is LNHDA, CDR2 SQIVND, per germline (reference sequence). The V end was cut by 3 bases, the J end by 6 bases, with 9 bases between. The CDR3 is 13 residues long. The full variable domain, with the rest looked up from reference TRBV19 and TRBJ2-4, is DGGITQSPKYLFRKEGQNVTLSCEQNLNHDAMYWYRQDPGQGLRLIYYSQIVNDFQKGDIAEGYSVSREKKESFPLTVTSAQKNPTAFYLCASSMGDGNIQYFGAGTRLSVL.

This chain links TRBV2 with TRBJ1-3; D may be TRBD1 (5 bases). The CDR3 has 16 amino acids. The V and J ends lost 5 bases and 3 bases respectively, with 17 bases between them. Germline CDR1 and CDR2: SNHLY and FYNNEI. The DNA for the CDR3 is TGTGCCAGCAGTTTCGGTGTCAGGGTCGTTGGAAACACCATATATTTT. This encodes CASSFGVRVVGNTIYF. The variable domain in full, with the rest retrieved from reference TRBV2 and TRBJ1-3, is EPEVTQTPSHQVTQMGQEVILRCVPISNHLYFYWYRQILGQKVEFLVSFYNNEISEKSEIFDDQFSVERPDGSNFTLKIRSTKLEDSAMYFCASSFGVRVVGNTIYFGEGSWLTVV.

The chain recombines TRBV6-5 with TRBJ1-2, with D perhaps TRBD1 (5 bases). This CDR3 region has 13 residues. Germline loops: CDR1 MNHEY, CDR2 SVGAGI. Trimming took off 9 bases at V and 6 bases at J, with 17 bases between the two ends. For the CDR3, the DNA is TGTGCCAGTTCCGGGGCCCTAGGGCATGGCTACACCTTC. It codes for CASSGALGHGYTF.

V is TRBV14 and J is TRBJ1-1, with 7 bases matching TRBD1. The length of the CDR3 is 15 residues. The germline V gene encodes CDR1 SGHDN and CDR2 FVKESK. With 4 bases clipped from V and 4 bases from J, the junction kept 9 bases outside the gene matches. The CDR3 coding sequence is TGTGCCAGCAGCCGCCACAGGGGAGTGGCCACTGAAGCTTTCTTT. This codes for CASSRHRGVATEAFF.

The chain has TRBV27 and TRBJ1-2; perhaps TRBD1 as D (5 bases). The CDR3 is made up of 15 amino acids. Germline V gene data show CDR1 as MNHEY and CDR2 as SMNVEV (reference sequence). Trimming pared 2 bases from V and 4 bases from J, leaving 14 bases between. In DNA, the CDR3 is TGTGCCAGCAGTTTAAGGGTGCAGGGCCCCTATGGCTACACCTTC. Translating it yields CASSLRVQGPYGYTF.

The J gene is TRBJ2-3, the V gene TRBV5-1; 7 bases are shared with TRBD2. V was clipped by 6 bases and J by 2 bases; unmatched bases: 15. Germline V lookup: CDR1 SGHRS, CDR2 YFSETQ. This CDR3 is 17 amino acids long. The DNA of the CDR3 is TGCGCCAGCAAGGTTGGGCCAACGAGCGGGGACACAGATACGCAGTATTTT. The encoded protein is CASKVGPTSGDTDTQYF.

V gene TRBV9 combines with J gene TRBJ1-2, with a tentative D call TRBD1 (5 bases). Between the trimmed V and J ends, which lost 0 bases and 11 bases, there was a span of 17 bases. The length of the CDR3 is 14 residues. Germline-derived CDR1 and CDR2 are SGDLS and YYNGEE. The CDR3 protein is CASSVAGDGRAYTF. DNA of the CDR3: TGTGCCAGCAGCGTAGCGGGGGACGGCCGCGCTTACACCTTC.

The V call is TRBV3-1 (or the pseudogene TRBV3-2), the J call TRBJ1-6; no clear D. CDR1 and CDR2 (germline): LGHDT, YNNKEL (reference sequence). The CDR3 extends over 15 amino acids. V lost 0 bases and J 8 bases, leaving 11 bases between the germline ends. In DNA form, the CDR3 reads TGTGCCAGCAGCCAAGAGACGGCAGCTTATTCACCCCTCCACTTT. Translated: CASSQETAAYSPLHF.

This chain connects TRBV19 to TRBJ1-5, with D possibly TRBD1 on 5 matching bases. Germline assignment: CDR1 LNHDA and CDR2 SQIVND (reference sequence). The V gene lost 11 bases and the J gene lost 9 bases, with 23 bases spanning the gap. The CDR3 runs to 14 residues. This CDR3 is CAGSHLGVGRPQHF. As DNA, the CDR3 is TGTGCCGGCTCCCACTTGGGTGTGGGACGGCCCCAGCATTTT.

The CDR3 loop reads CATGTGYSNQPQHF. In DNA form, the CDR3 reads TGTGCCACTGGGACAGGCTATAGCAATCAGCCCCAGCATTTT. The chain uses TRBV19 and TRBJ1-5, with TRBD1 matching 8 bases. Germline lookup yields CDR1 LNHDA and CDR2 SQIVND (reference sequence). J gave up 0 bases and V 10 bases, and 5 bases lay outside the gene matches. This CDR3 is built from 14 residues.

The chain carries TRBV7-7 and TRBJ2-2, with D maybe TRBD1 (6 bases). Trimming removed 5 bases at V and 5 bases at J, with 9 bases between. The CDR3 totals 13 residues. Germline V gives CDR1 SSHAT, CDR2 FNYEAQ (reference sequence). This CDR3 reads CASSRGTTGELFF. The CDR3 DNA is TGTGCCAGCAGCAGAGGGACAACCGGGGAGCTGTTTTTT.